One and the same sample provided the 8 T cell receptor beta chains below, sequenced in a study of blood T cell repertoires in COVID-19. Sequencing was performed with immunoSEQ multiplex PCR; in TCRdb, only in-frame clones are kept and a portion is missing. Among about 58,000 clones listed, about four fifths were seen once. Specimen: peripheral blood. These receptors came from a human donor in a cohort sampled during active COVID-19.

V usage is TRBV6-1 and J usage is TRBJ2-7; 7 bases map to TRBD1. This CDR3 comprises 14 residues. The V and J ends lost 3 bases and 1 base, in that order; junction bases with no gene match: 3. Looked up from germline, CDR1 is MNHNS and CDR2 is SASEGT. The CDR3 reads CASSDWGQSYEQYF. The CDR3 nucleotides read TGTGCCAGCAGTGATTGGGGACAGTCCTACGAGCAGTACTTC.

This CDR3 reads CASSEGGQGKETQYF. DNA for the CDR3: TGCGCCAGCAGTGAGGGGGGACAGGGGAAAGAGACCCAGTACTTC. J is TRBJ2-5 and V is TRBV10-1, with 10 bases matching TRBD1. The germline V gene encodes CDR1 WNHNN and CDR2 SYGVQD (reference sequence). V lost 2 bases to trimming and J lost 3 bases; unmatched junction nucleotides: 3. CDR3 size: 15 residues.

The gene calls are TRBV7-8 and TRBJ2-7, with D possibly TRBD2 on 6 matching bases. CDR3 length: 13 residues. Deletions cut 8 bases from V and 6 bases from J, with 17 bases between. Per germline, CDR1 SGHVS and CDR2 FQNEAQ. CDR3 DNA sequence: TGTGCCAGCGGCGGGACGGACGAGGGCGAGCAGTACTTC. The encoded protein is CASGGTDEGEQYF.

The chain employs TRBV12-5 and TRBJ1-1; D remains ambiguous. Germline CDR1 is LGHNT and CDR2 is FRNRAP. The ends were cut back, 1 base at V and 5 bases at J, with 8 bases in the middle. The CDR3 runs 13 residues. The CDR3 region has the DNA TGTGCTAGTGGTTTGGGCGGAGGGACTGAAGCTTTCTTT. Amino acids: CASGLGGGTEAFF. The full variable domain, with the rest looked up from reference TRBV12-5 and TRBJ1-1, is DARVTQTPRHKVTEMGQEVTMRCQPILGHNTVFWYRQTMMQGLELLAYFRNRAPLDDSGMPKDRFSAEMPDATLATLKIQPSEPRDSAVYFCASGLGGGTEAFFGQGTRLTVV.

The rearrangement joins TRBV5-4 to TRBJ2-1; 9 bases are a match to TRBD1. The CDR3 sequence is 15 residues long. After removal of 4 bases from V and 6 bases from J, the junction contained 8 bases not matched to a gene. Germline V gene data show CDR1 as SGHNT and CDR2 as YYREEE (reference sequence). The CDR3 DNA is TGTGCCAGCAGCGCCCGGGACAGGGTGGGCAATGAGCAGTTCTTC. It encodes CASSARDRVGNEQFF.

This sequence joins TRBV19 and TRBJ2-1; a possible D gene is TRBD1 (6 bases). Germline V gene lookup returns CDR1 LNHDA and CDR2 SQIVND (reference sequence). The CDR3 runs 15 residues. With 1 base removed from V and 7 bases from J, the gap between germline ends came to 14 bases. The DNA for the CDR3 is TGTGCCAGTAGTATAGGGCAGGGGATTGAGAATGAGCAGTTCTTC. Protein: CASSIGQGIENEQFF.

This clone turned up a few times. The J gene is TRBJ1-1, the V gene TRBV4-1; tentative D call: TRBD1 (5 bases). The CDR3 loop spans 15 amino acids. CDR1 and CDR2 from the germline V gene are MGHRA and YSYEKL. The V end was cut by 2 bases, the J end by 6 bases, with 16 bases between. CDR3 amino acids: CASSQPTGPGPEAFF. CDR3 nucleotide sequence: TGCGCCAGCAGCCAACCCACAGGACCCGGGCCTGAAGCTTTCTTT.

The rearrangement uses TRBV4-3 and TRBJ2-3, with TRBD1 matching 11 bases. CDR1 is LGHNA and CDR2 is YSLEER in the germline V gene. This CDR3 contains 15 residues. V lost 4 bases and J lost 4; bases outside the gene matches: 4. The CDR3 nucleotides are TGCGCCAGCAGCCTCCGGGACAGGGGGGCAGATACGCAGTATTTT. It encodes CASSLRDRGADTQYF.